These 17 T cell receptor beta chains were all obtained from the same sample, sequenced in a study of shared clonotypes between healthy human individuals. The naive CD8 population came from CD45RO-negative cells selected for CCR7, without terminally differentiated effector memory CD45RA+ cells. Some clones are missing from TCRdb's copy, which holds only in-frame ones; the method was immunoSEQ multiplex PCR. The table has approximately 2,000,000 clones, 80% to 95% seen once. Source material: naive CD8+ T cells from PBMCs. These receptor sequences come from a man aged 18 to 30 in good health. Some clones in this sample may be carry-over from other donors' samples.

V and J are TRBV10-2 and TRBJ2-1; D assignment may be TRBD1 or TRBD2 (5 bases each). Trimming shortened V by 0 bases and J by 4 bases, and 13 bases separated the two germline ends. The CDR3 contains 16 residues. The germline gives CDR1 WSHSY, CDR2 SAAADI. CDR3 amino acids: CASSESGDRLYNEQFF. The CDR3 DNA sequence: TGCGCCAGCAGTGAGTCTGGGGACCGGCTATACAATGAGCAGTTCTTC.

The chain couples TRBV6-4 to TRBJ2-5; TRBD1 might be the D (6 bases). The V and J ends lost 4 bases and 5 bases respectively, with 20 bases between them. The CDR3 is made up of 16 amino acids. The germline V gene has CDR1 MRHNA and CDR2 SNTAGT. In nucleotides, the CDR3 is TGTGCCAGCAGTGGCCCGGACATTGGGGGCGGGGAGACCCAGTACTTC. This codes for CASSGPDIGGGETQYF.

The chain employs TRBV6-1 and TRBJ2-1; the D gene is possibly TRBD1 (6 bases). Trimming took 6 bases from V and 7 from J, leaving 13 bases between them. Germline loops: CDR1 MNHNS, CDR2 SASEGT. This CDR3 is 13 amino acids long. CDR3 region: CASRGIQGNEQFF. The CDR3 DNA reads TGTGCCAGCAGGGGTATACAGGGTAATGAGCAGTTCTTC.

The J gene is TRBJ1-1, the V gene TRBV9; TRBD1 matches at 8 bases. Losses at the gene ends were 2 bases for V and 7 bases for J; bases not matched to a gene: 7. CDR1 and CDR2 (germline): SGDLS, YYNGEE. This CDR3 spans 14 amino acids. CDR3 sequence: CASSVTGTGIEAFF. The CDR3 DNA sequence: TGTGCCAGCAGCGTCACCGGGACAGGTATTGAAGCTTTCTTT.

The chain links TRBV18 to TRBJ2-3; unclear D gene. With 2 bases removed from V and 4 bases from J, the gap between germline ends came to 7 bases. Germline V gene data show CDR1 as KGHSH and CDR2 as LQKENI. This CDR3 is 13 amino acids long. In DNA, the CDR3 is TGTGCCAGCTCACCAACTTGGTCAGATACGCAGTATTTT. This gives the protein CASSPTWSDTQYF.

The CDR3 DNA reads TGTGCCAGCAGTGAACTAGCGGAGACCCTTTACAATGAGCAGTTCTTC. Amino acids: CASSELAETLYNEQFF. V usage is TRBV6-1 and J usage is TRBJ2-1; 7 nucleotides line up with TRBD2. CDR1 and CDR2 (germline): MNHNS, SASEGT. The CDR3 consists of 16 residues. J was trimmed by 4 bases and V by 2 bases; bases with no gene match: 8.

This rearrangement joins TRBV15 to TRBJ2-7, with 11 bases matching TRBD2. This CDR3 comprises 13 residues. The germline V gene has CDR1 LNHNV and CDR2 YYDKDF (reference sequence). Unmatched junction bases numbered 2, after V lost 8 bases and J lost 2 bases. CDR3 nucleotide sequence: TGTGCCACCCAGACTAGCGGGGCCTACGAGCAGTACTTC. Translated, it gives CATQTSGAYEQYF.

This clone was counted between two and nine times. The chain couples TRBV27 to TRBJ2-2; 7 positions match TRBD2. In germline, CDR1 is MNHEY, CDR2 SMNVEV (reference sequence). The CDR3 contains 16 residues. The trim removed 3 bases at V and 4 bases at J, leaving 8 bases unmatched. DNA for the CDR3: TGTGCCAGCAGTTTGTTACCGGGAGGTTTCACCGGGGAGCTGTTTTTT. It specifies CASSLLPGGFTGELFF.

The chain uses TRBV27 and TRBJ2-1; 8 bases fit TRBD2. The CDR3 totals 12 residues. Per the germline V gene, CDR1 is MNHEY and CDR2 is SMNVEV (reference sequence). V was clipped by 8 bases and J by 7 bases; unmatched bases: 4. Here the CDR3 DNA reads TGTGCCAGCCTTAGCGGGGAGAATGAGCAGTTCTTC. Its protein is CASLSGENEQFF.

The chain couples TRBV6-5 to TRBJ2-2; D is unclear. Germline CDR1 is MNHEY and CDR2 is SVGAGI. V lost 2 bases to trimming and J lost 0 bases, with 10 bases between them. This CDR3 is 16 amino acids long. CDR3 sequence: CASSYGDTANTGELFF. As DNA, the CDR3 is TGTGCCAGCAGTTACGGAGACACTGCGAACACCGGGGAGCTGTTTTTT.

The rearrangement uses TRBV4-3 and TRBJ2-7; perhaps TRBD1 as D (7 bases). The CDR3 totals 15 residues. CDR1 is LGHNA and CDR2 is YSLEER in the germline V gene. Trimming cost V 4 bases and J 4 bases, with 17 bases left between them. CDR3 sequence: CASSPTYQGGYEQYF. CDR3 DNA: TGCGCCAGCAGCCCCACCTACCAGGGGGGATACGAGCAGTACTTC.

J is TRBJ1-5 and V is TRBV27, with TRBD1 identical over 8 bases. Germline CDR1 reads MNHEY; CDR2 reads SMNVEV (reference sequence). The CDR3 runs 12 residues. V lost 11 bases and J lost 9; bases outside the gene matches: 9. The CDR3 DNA follows: TGTGCCTGCGGGACAGGTGGTGGGCCCCAGCATTTT. Translating gives CACGTGGGPQHF.

V and J are TRBV29-1 and TRBJ1-1; weak D call: TRBD1 (5 bases). The CDR3 has 13 residues. CDR1 and CDR2 from the germline V gene are SQVTM and ANQGSEA. V shed 4 bases and J shed 1 base, with 10 bases lying between them. The DNA of the CDR3 is TGCAGCGTTGCCTGGGACGGGAACACTGAAGCTTTCTTT. Encoded protein: CSVAWDGNTEAFF.

A remark on this clone: A junction boundary mismatches the germline segment, possibly from a read error. This chain's CDR3 is CASSFPRIF. The DNA for the CDR3 is TGTGCCAGCAGTTTCCCCAGGATCTTC. The chain employs TRBV28 and TRBJ2-1; D call uncertain. Germline CDR1 and CDR2: MDHEN and SYDVKM. CDR3 length: 9 amino acids.

The rearrangement joins TRBV9 to TRBJ2-7; 8 bases align to TRBD2. CDR1 is SGDLS, CDR2 YYNGEE, per germline. CDR3 length: 16 amino acids. Trimming removed 0 bases from V and 3 bases from J; junction bases left unmatched: 8. CDR3 DNA: TGTGCCAGCAGCGTAGGGTCGCGGGGGGCTTACTACGAGCAGTACTTC. Amino acid sequence: CASSVGSRGAYYEQYF. The full variable domain, in which reference TRBV9 and TRBJ2-7 provide the parts outside the CDR3, is DSGVTQTPKHLITATGQRVTLRCSPRSGDLSVYWYQQSLDQGLQFLIQYYNGEERAKGNILERFSAQQFPDLHSELNLSSLELGDSALYFCASSVGSRGAYYEQYFGPGTRLTVT.

The V gene is TRBV27, the J gene TRBJ2-7, with D unresolved. This CDR3 has 14 amino acids. Trimming removed 3 bases at V and 3 bases at J, with 12 bases between. Germline V gene lookup returns CDR1 MNHEY and CDR2 SMNVEV (reference sequence). CDR3 in DNA: TGTGCCAGCAGTTTTACCCAAAGTGACTACGAGCAGTACTTC. Its translation: CASSFTQSDYEQYF.

The J gene is TRBJ2-2, the V gene TRBV4-1; TRBD2 aligns across 9 bases. The trim removed 0 bases at V and 4 bases at J, leaving 3 bases unmatched. Germline V lookup: CDR1 MGHRA, CDR2 YSYEKL. The CDR3 contains 16 residues. The CDR3 DNA is TGCGCCAGCAGCCAAGAACGACTAGCGGCCACCGGGGAGCTGTTTTTT. It encodes CASSQERLAATGELFF.